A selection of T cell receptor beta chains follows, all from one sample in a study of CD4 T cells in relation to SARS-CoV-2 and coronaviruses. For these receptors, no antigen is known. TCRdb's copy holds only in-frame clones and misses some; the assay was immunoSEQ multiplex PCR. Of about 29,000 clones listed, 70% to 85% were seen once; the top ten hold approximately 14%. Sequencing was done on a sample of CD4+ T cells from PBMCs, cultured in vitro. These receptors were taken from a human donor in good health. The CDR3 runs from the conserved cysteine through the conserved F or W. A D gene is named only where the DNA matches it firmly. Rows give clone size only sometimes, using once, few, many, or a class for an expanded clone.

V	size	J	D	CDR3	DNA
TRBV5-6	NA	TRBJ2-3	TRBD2	CASRPELAGDTQYF	TGTGCCAGCAGGCCCGAACTAGCGGGAGATACGCAGTATTTT
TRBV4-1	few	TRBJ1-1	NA	CASSQDRGRLLVNTEAFF	TGCGCCAGCAGCCAAGATAGGGGCAGACTACTAGTGAACACTGAAGCTTTCTTT
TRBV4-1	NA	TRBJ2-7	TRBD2	CASSQWGLAGSDEQYF	TGCGCCAGCAGCCAATGGGGACTAGCGGGGTCGGACGAGCAGTACTTC
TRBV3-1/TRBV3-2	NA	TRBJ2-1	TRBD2	CASSSRLAGPLSYNEQFF	TGTGCCAGCAGTTCCAGACTAGCGGGACCTCTTTCCTACAATGAGCAGTTCTTC
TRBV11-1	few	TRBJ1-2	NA	CASSINTQGDGYTF	TGTGCCAGCAGCATAAACACCCAGGGTGATGGCTACACCTTC
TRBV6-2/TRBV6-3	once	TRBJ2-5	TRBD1	CASSYFGQGKETQYF	TGTGCCAGCAGTTACTTTGGACAGGGAAAAGAGACCCAGTACTTC
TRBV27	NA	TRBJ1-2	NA	CASSGDTMGGYTF	TGTGCCAGCAGCGGGGACACCATGGGTGGCTACACCTTC
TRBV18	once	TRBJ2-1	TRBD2	CASSLGGGGASYNEQFF	TGTGCCAGCTCACTCGGGGGGGGCGGAGCATCCTACAATGAGCAGTTCTTC
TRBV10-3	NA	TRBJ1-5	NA	CAISGGAYSNQPQHF	TGTGCCATCAGTGGGGGGGCTTATAGCAATCAGCCCCAGCATTTT
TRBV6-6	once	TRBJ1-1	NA	CASIVGRPLAEAFF	TGTGCCAGCATCGTCGGCAGACCTTTGGCTGAAGCTTTCTTT
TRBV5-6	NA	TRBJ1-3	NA	CASSLQGQSSGNTIYF	TGTGCCAGCAGCTTGCAGGGGCAGAGCTCTGGAAACACCATATATTTT
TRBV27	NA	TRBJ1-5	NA	CASSSRGSNQPQHF	TGTGCCAGCAGTTCTCGGGGGAGCAATCAGCCCCAGCATTTT
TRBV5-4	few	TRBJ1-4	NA	CASSLEGNEKLFF	TGTGCCAGCAGCTTAGAGGGTAATGAAAAACTGTTTTTT
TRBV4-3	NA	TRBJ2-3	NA	CASSLGLYTDTQYF	TGCGCCAGCAGCCTGGGACTCTACACAGATACGCAGTATTTT
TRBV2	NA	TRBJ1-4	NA	CASNPELSNEKLFF	TGTGCCAGCAACCCCGAGCTATCTAATGAAAAACTGTTTTTT
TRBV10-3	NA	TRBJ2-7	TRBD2	CAIMSQGGNEQYF	TGTGCCATCATGTCCCAGGGAGGGAACGAGCAGTACTTC
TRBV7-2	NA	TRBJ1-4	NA	CASSLVRRGSEKLFF	TGTGCCAGCAGCTTAGTAAGACGCGGCAGTGAAAAACTGTTTTTT
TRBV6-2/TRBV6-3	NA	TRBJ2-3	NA	CASSYSIGDLTDTQYF	TGTGCCAGCAGTTACTCGATTGGGGACCTCACAGATACGCAGTATTTT
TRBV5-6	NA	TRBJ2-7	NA	CASSLEGSSSAYEQYF	TGTGCCAGCAGCTTGGAAGGAAGTAGCAGTGCCTACGAGCAGTACTTC
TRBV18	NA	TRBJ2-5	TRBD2	CASSPPVSGRQETQYF	TGTGCCAGCTCCCCCCCAGTTAGCGGGAGACAAGAGACCCAGTACTTC
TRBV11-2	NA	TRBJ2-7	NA	CASSLPPQTYEQYF	TGTGCCAGCAGCCTCCCCCCACAGACCTACGAGCAGTACTTC
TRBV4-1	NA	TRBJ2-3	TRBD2	CASSQARLAGGTDTQYF	TGCGCCAGCAGCCAGGCCAGACTAGCGGGGGGCACAGATACGCAGTATTTT
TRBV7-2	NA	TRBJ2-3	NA	CASSLDGPYYTQYF	TGTGCCAGCAGCTTGGACGGACCCTATTATACGCAGTATTTT
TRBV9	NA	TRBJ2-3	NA	CASSVGAAQYF	TGTGCCAGCAGCGTGGGGGCGGCGCAGTATTTT
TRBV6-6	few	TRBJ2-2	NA	CASNSETANTGELFF	TGTGCCAGCAACTCCGAGACGGCGAACACCGGGGAGCTGTTTTTT
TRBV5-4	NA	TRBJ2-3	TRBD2	CASSPGLAGVDTQYF	TGTGCCAGCAGCCCTGGACTAGCGGGAGTGGATACGCAGTATTTT
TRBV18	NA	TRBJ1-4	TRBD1	CASSQGQGRDEKLFF	TGTGCCAGCTCACAGGGACAGGGCAGGGATGAAAAACTGTTTTTT
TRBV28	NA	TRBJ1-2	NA	CASSLFSGLRGYTF	TGTGCCAGCAGTTTATTTTCCGGGCTTCGTGGCTACACCTTC
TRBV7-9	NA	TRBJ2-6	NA	CASSLWQGSGANVLTF	TGTGCCAGCAGCTTATGGCAGGGCTCTGGGGCCAACGTCCTGACTTTC
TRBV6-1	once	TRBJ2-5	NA	CASSEQAGLETQYF	TGTGCCAGCAGTGAACAGGCAGGGTTGGAGACCCAGTACTTC
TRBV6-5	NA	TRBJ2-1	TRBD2	CASSYSFAGGNEQFF	TGTGCCAGCAGTTACTCCTTCGCCGGGGGGAATGAGCAGTTCTTC
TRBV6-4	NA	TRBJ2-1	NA	CASSASGSIGGEQFF	TGTGCCAGCAGTGCCTCAGGGTCCATCGGTGGTGAGCAGTTCTTC
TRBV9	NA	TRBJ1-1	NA	CASSFRTENTEAFF	TGTGCCAGCAGCTTCCGGACGGAGAACACTGAAGCTTTCTTT
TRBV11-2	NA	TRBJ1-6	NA	CASSLVRGAYNSPLHF	TGTGCCAGCAGCTTAGTTCGTGGGGCGTATAATTCACCCCTCCACTTT
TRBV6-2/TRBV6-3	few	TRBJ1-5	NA	CASSYYRGSNQPQHF	TGTGCCAGCAGTTATTATCGGGGTTCGAATCAGCCCCAGCATTTT
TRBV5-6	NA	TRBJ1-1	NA	CASSWDTEAFF	TGTGCCAGCAGCTGGGACACTGAAGCTTTCTTT
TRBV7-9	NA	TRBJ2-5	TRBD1	CASSLVSGGLKTQYF	TGTGCCAGCAGCTTAGTGTCAGGGGGCCTGAAGACCCAGTACTTC
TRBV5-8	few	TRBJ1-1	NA	CASSLVEGNTEAFF	TGTGCCAGCAGCTTGGTGGAAGGTAACACTGAAGCTTTCTTT
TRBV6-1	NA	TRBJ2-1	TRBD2	CASSEDTSGPYNEQFF	TGTGCCAGCAGTGAAGATACTAGCGGACCTTACAATGAGCAGTTCTTC
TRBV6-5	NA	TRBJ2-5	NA	CASARPGVETQYF	TGTGCCAGCGCCCGGCCAGGGGTAGAGACCCAGTACTTC
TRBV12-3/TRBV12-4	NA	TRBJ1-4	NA	CASSLTSEKLFF	TGTGCCAGCAGTTTGACAAGTGAAAAACTGTTTTTT